The 16 T cell receptor beta chains reported below all come from one sample, sequenced in a study of beta chain features in type 1 diabetes. The study's findings and limits: Shortening that was moderate but significant affected the TCRB CDR3s of Type 1 diabetes patients in all four CD4+ subsets.

Their antigens are not known. TCRB transcripts that were expressed got sequenced, as all of the isolated RNA had been reverse transcribed. Sequencing was performed with immunoSEQ multiplex PCR; in TCRdb, only in-frame clones are kept and a portion is missing. The table has a few hundred thousand clones, around 24% seen once. The sample taken for sequencing was naive CD4+ T cells from blood. The receptors originated from a woman in her twenties or thirties with type 1 diabetes.

This clone was observed a few times. The chain couples TRBV6-5 to TRBJ2-5; tentative D call: TRBD1 (6 bases). Germline loops: CDR1 MNHEY, CDR2 SVGAGI. The CDR3 runs 15 residues. The V and J ends lost 2 bases and 5 bases respectively, with 15 bases between them. CDR3 region: CASSYGVGGEETQYF. CDR3 DNA sequence: TGTGCCAGCAGTTACGGGGTAGGGGGAGAGGAGACCCAGTACTTC.

The chain couples TRBV5-1 to TRBJ2-1, with TRBD1 matching over 9 bases. There are 15 residues in the CDR3. V shed 1 base and J 8 bases; nucleotides not matched to a gene: 7. Germline V gives CDR1 SGHRS, CDR2 YFSETQ. The CDR3 DNA reads TGCGCCAGCAGCTTGCAGGGACAGGGTAGGGATGAGCAGTTCTTC. Amino acids: CASSLQGQGRDEQFF.

This clone was detected only a few times. V usage is TRBV10-3 and J usage is TRBJ1-1, with D tentatively TRBD1 (6 bases). The CDR3 loop spans 14 amino acids. Trimming removed 6 bases from V and 3 bases from J, with 14 bases in between. Germline V gene lookup returns CDR1 ENHRY and CDR2 SYGVKD. As DNA, the CDR3 is TGTGCCATCAGGGACAGTGGGAGGGACACTGAAGCTTTCTTT. It yields the protein CAIRDSGRDTEAFF.

This clone was seen a few times. The gene calls are TRBV5-4 and TRBJ2-5; 16 bases fit TRBD2. The ends lost 4 bases at V and 5 bases at J; junction bases unmatched: 8. CDR1 and CDR2 (germline): SGHNT, YYREEE (reference sequence). The CDR3 totals 17 residues. CDR3 in amino acids: CASSGTSGRALMETQYF. CDR3 nucleotides: TGTGCCAGCAGCGGGACTAGCGGGAGGGCCCTCATGGAGACCCAGTACTTC.

This clone came up a few times. The V and J genes are TRBV5-6 and TRBJ2-7; maybe TRBD1 (6 bases). The CDR3 consists of 11 residues. Germline V CDR1 and CDR2: SGHDT, YYEEEE. The V and J ends lost 4 bases and 6 bases respectively, with 8 bases between them. As DNA, the CDR3 is TGTGCCAGCAGCGGGGGCGTCGAGCAGTACTTC. Protein sequence: CASSGGVEQYF.

The rearrangement links TRBV11-2 to TRBJ2-1; 7 bases are shared with TRBD1. CDR3 size: 15 residues. CDR1 and CDR2 (germline): SGHAT, FQNNGV. V lost 6 bases, J lost 0 bases, and 5 bases stayed unmatched. The CDR3, as DNA: TGTGCCAGCAGAGACTGGGACAGCTCCTACAATGAGCAGTTCTTC. Encoded protein: CASRDWDSSYNEQFF.

This clone was picked up a small number of times. This rearrangement joins TRBV7-2 to TRBJ2-1, with 9 bases aligning to TRBD1. V was pared by 5 bases and J by 4 bases, with 9 bases of the junction left unmatched. The V gene's germline CDR1 is SGHTA and CDR2 FQGNSA. This CDR3 contains 16 residues. In DNA form, the CDR3 reads TGTGCCAGCAGCCCATCCGGGACAGGGTTATACAATGAGCAGTTCTTC. This codes for CASSPSGTGLYNEQFF. The entire variable domain, with the rest obtained from reference TRBV7-2 and TRBJ2-1, is as follows: GAGVSQSPSNKVTEKGKDVELRCDPISGHTALYWYRQSLGQGLEFLIYFQGNSAPDKSGLPSDRFSAERTGGSVSTLTIQRTQQEDSAVYLCASSPSGTGLYNEQFFGPGTRLTVL.

The chain has TRBV9 and TRBJ1-3; tentatively, D is TRBD1 (5 bases). The length of the CDR3 is 15 residues. Germline CDR1 is SGDLS and CDR2 is YYNGEE. V lost 2 bases to trimming and J lost 1 base, with 10 bases between them. CDR3 loop: CASSVQGYSGNTIYF. The CDR3 region has the DNA TGTGCCAGCAGCGTTCAGGGTTATTCTGGAAACACCATATATTTT.

This clone was counted only a few times. The rearrangement joins TRBV7-9 to TRBJ2-5, with 11 positions matching TRBD2. Unmatched junction bases numbered 4, after V lost 5 bases and J lost 2 bases. Per the germline V gene, CDR1 is SEHNR and CDR2 is FQNEAQ (reference sequence). The CDR3 is 15 amino acids. The DNA for the CDR3 is TGTGCCAGCAGCCAGGGACTAGCGGCACAAGAGACCCAGTACTTC. It specifies CASSQGLAAQETQYF.

The rearrangement links TRBV29-1 to TRBJ2-5, with TRBD1 identical over 8 bases. The CDR3 is 16 amino acids. The J segment lost 5 bases and the V segment lost 0 bases, leaving 11 bases of the junction unmatched. Germline V gene sequence: CDR1 SQVTM, CDR2 ANQGSEA. The CDR3 region is CSVEESRTGPLETQYF. The CDR3 DNA is TGCAGCGTTGAAGAGTCCCGGACAGGGCCGTTGGAGACCCAGTACTTC.

This rearrangement joins TRBV5-1 to TRBJ2-5, with 7 positions matching TRBD2. This CDR3 has 14 residues. The germline V gene encodes CDR1 SGHRS and CDR2 YFSETQ. The J segment lost 2 bases and the V segment lost 6 bases, leaving 7 bases of the junction unmatched. CDR3 loop: CASTTSPPQETQYF. CDR3 DNA sequence: TGCGCCAGCACGACTAGCCCTCCTCAAGAGACCCAGTACTTC.

This chain links TRBV6-1 with TRBJ2-5; weak D call: TRBD1 (6 bases). Trimming removed 6 bases from V and 5 bases from J, with 10 bases in between. The CDR3 contains 12 residues. CDR1 is MNHNS, CDR2 SASEGT, per germline. CDR3 coding DNA: TGTGCCAGCAGGATCACAGGGGAGACCCAGTACTTC. Protein: CASRITGETQYF.

This clone has a handful of counts. This rearrangement joins TRBV6-1 to TRBJ2-7; D gene uncertain. The V and J ends lost 9 bases and 4 bases respectively, with 10 bases between them. The CDR3 is 11 residues long. Germline V CDR1 and CDR2: MNHNS, SASEGT. CDR3 sequence reads: CASQTVYEQYF. Written as DNA, the CDR3 is TGTGCCAGTCAGACTGTTTACGAGCAGTACTTC.

This clone was counted between two and nine times. Other DNA sequences in this sample translate to the same CDR3. The chain carries TRBV28 and TRBJ2-3; D is undetermined. Trimming shortened V by 5 bases and J by 0 bases, and 3 bases separated the two germline ends. The V gene's germline CDR1 is MDHEN and CDR2 SYDVKM. This CDR3 has 12 amino acids. CDR3 DNA sequence: TGTGCCAGCAGTCTTAGCACAGATACGCAGTATTTT. It is translated as CASSLSTDTQYF.

V is TRBV28 and J is TRBJ2-1, with 7 bases matching TRBD1. Germline CDR1 is MDHEN and CDR2 is SYDVKM. This CDR3 has 12 residues. V gave up 5 bases and J gave up 11 bases; unmatched junction bases: 6. The CDR3 spells CASSTRDSQQFF. DNA of the CDR3: TGTGCCAGCAGTACCCGGGACAGTCAGCAGTTCTTC.

The chain recombines TRBV6-5 with TRBJ2-5; possible D gene TRBD1, 5 bases. The V gene lost 6 bases and the J gene lost 3 bases, with 14 bases spanning the gap. CDR3 size: 14 residues. Per the germline V gene, CDR1 is MNHEY and CDR2 is SVGAGI. In nucleotides, the CDR3 is TGTGCCAGCAGCCCCCTTTTAGGGGAAGAGACCCAGTACTTC. It translates to CASSPLLGEETQYF.